The entry below gives a single TCR beta chain sequence along with its context. Its target is unknown. The sample is drawn from a study of identical twins. Study-wide findings and caveats: Cord blood beta clonotypes present at high abundance carried fewer insertions; no such pattern appeared in memory repertoires.

A universal primer site was created by template switching, with the cDNA bearing unique molecular identifiers. One entry per CDR3 protein, called by TCRdb with MiXCR from the 5' RACE reads. The sample lists 200,000 to 300,000 distinct CDR3 sequences, roughly 7% occurring once. Germline CDR1 DFQATT, CDR2 SNEGSKA (reference sequence). This CDR3 has 18 residues. Trimming took 1 base from V and 5 from J; bases not matched to a gene: 19. Separately, the same data were catalogued under a study of yellow fever vaccine responses in identical twins.

The TCR comes from a young woman in good health. The J gene is TRBJ2-5, the V gene TRBV20-1; 7 bases align to TRBD1. Specimen: memory (CD45RO+) T cells sorted from blood. The CDR3 DNA reads as TGCAGTGCTAGAGGGGCTCCAGGGGTAAGGGGGCAAGGGGAGACCCAGTACTTC. Translation: CSARGAPGVRGQGETQYF.